These 31 T cell receptor beta chains came from one sample sequenced in a study of blood T cell repertoires in COVID-19. Assay: immunoSEQ multiplex PCR; the TCRdb copy retains only in-frame clones and omits some. This sample carries under 500,000 clones, roughly 90% of them seen once, and the ten largest clones take more than 4%. Source material: peripheral blood. Source of these receptors: a woman aged 25 to 39 with acute or convalescent COVID-19.

This sequence joins TRBV12-3 or TRBV12-4 and TRBJ1-4, with 8 bases identical to TRBD1. The J segment lost 10 bases and the V segment lost 5 bases, leaving 6 bases of the junction unmatched. The CDR3 has 13 amino acids. The CDR3 bases are TGTGCCAGCAGTCCGAGACAGGGGCGAAAACTGTTTTTT. Translating it yields CASSPRQGRKLFF.

This chain uses TRBV9 with TRBJ2-3, with TRBD2 identical over 11 bases. CDR1 is SGDLS, CDR2 YYNGEE, per germline. Trimming took 4 bases from V and 2 from J; bases not matched to a gene: 9. The CDR3 extends over 17 amino acids. In DNA, the CDR3 is TGTGCCAGCAGCAACCCCGGGACTAGCGGTACCACAGATACGCAGTATTTT. Its protein is CASSNPGTSGTTDTQYF.

The rearrangement joins TRBV6-5 to TRBJ1-1, with 9 nucleotides matching TRBD1. In germline, CDR1 is MNHEY, CDR2 SVGAGI. V was clipped by 8 bases and J by 6 bases; unmatched bases: 13. The CDR3 loop spans 15 amino acids. The DNA of the CDR3 is TGTGCCAGCGGAGGGACAGGGATACTCGGGCCTGAAGCTTTCTTT. As protein: CASGGTGILGPEAFF.

The genes are TRBV28 and TRBJ1-4, with 7 bases lining up with TRBD1. Germline loops: CDR1 MDHEN, CDR2 SYDVKM. Germline trimming cut 5 bases from V and 1 base from J; bases unmatched to any gene: 13. The CDR3 has 18 residues. The DNA of the CDR3 is TGTGCCAGCAGTCACGACAGGGTTCCCTTTTTAACTAATGAAAAACTGTTTTTT. Its translation is CASSHDRVPFLTNEKLFF.

V is TRBV6-5 and J is TRBJ1-4, with 7 positions matching TRBD1. The trim removed 5 bases at V and 3 bases at J, leaving 6 bases unmatched. The CDR3 length is 15 residues. The germline gives CDR1 MNHEY, CDR2 SVGAGI. The CDR3 loop reads CASSRTGAANEKLFF. CDR3 nucleotide sequence: TGTGCCAGCAGTCGAACAGGGGCAGCTAATGAAAAACTGTTTTTT.

V usage is TRBV3-1 (or the pseudogene TRBV3-2) and J usage is TRBJ2-7; 12 bases agree with TRBD2. The CDR3 is made up of 16 amino acids. CDR1 LGHDT and CDR2 YNNKEL come from the germline V gene (reference sequence). After removal of 2 bases from V and 5 bases from J, the junction contained 7 bases not matched to a gene. CDR3: CASSQPLAGGVHEQYF. Here the CDR3 DNA reads TGTGCCAGCAGCCAACCCCTAGCGGGGGGGGTCCACGAGCAGTACTTC.

This chain connects TRBV25-1 to TRBJ2-7, with D maybe TRBD2 (5 bases). The V gene's germline CDR1 is MGHDK and CDR2 SYGVNS. The CDR3 length is 14 residues. V was shortened by 2 bases and J by 2 bases, with 10 bases between the two germline ends. Written as DNA, the CDR3 is TGTGCCAGCAGTGAAGCAGGAGGCGCCTACGAGCAGTACTTC. Amino acids: CASSEAGGAYEQYF.

This rearrangement joins TRBV5-8 to TRBJ2-3, with 9 bases matching TRBD1. The V gene's germline CDR1 is SGHTS and CDR2 YDEGEE. This CDR3 comprises 16 residues. J was trimmed by 1 base and V by 1 base; bases with no gene match: 4. In nucleotides, the CDR3 is TGTGCCAGCAGCTTGAAACGGGACAGGGGCACAGATACGCAGTATTTT. Amino acids: CASSLKRDRGTDTQYF. Full variable domain (outside the CDR3, taken from reference TRBV5-8 and TRBJ2-3): EAGVTQSPTHLIKTRGQQATLRCSPISGHTSVYWYQQALGLGLQFLLWYDEGEERNRGNFPPRFSGRQFPNYSSELNVNALELEDSALYLCASSLKRDRGTDTQYFGPGTRLTVL.

The sample holds one count of this clone. The CDR3 region has the DNA TGTGCCAGCAGTCCTGTACAGGGAACGCTCGGAAACACCATATATTTT. Translating gives CASSPVQGTLGNTIYF. This chain links TRBV28 with TRBJ1-3, with D possibly being TRBD1 (6 bases). The CDR3 sequence is 16 residues long. Deletions cut 5 bases from V and 4 bases from J, with 18 bases between. From germline, CDR1 is MDHEN and CDR2 SYDVKM.

This rearrangement joins TRBV7-9 to TRBJ2-3; 7 bases match TRBD1. The CDR3 has 17 residues. J was trimmed by 6 bases and V by 5 bases; bases with no gene match: 17. CDR1 is SEHNR, CDR2 FQNEAQ, per germline (reference sequence). The CDR3 DNA follows: TGTGCCAGCAGCACCGAGGTTCTTGGGGACAGTCCGGATACGCAGTATTTT. Translation gives CASSTEVLGDSPDTQYF.

The chain has TRBV10-2 and TRBJ1-3, with TRBD1 identical over 9 bases. This CDR3 comprises 21 residues. Germline loops: CDR1 WSHSY, CDR2 SAAADI. Unmatched junction bases numbered 17, after V lost 2 bases and J lost 0 bases. CDR3 DNA sequence: TGCGCCAGCAGTGAGACGTCCGGGACAGGGTGGCTTTCCCACTCTGGAAACACCATATATTTT. Translated, it gives CASSETSGTGWLSHSGNTIYF.

The chain employs TRBV12-3 or TRBV12-4 and TRBJ1-5; 8 positions agree with TRBD1. Trimming cost V 6 bases and J 2 bases; bases outside gene matches: 0. The CDR3 totals 13 residues. In nucleotides, the CDR3 is TGTGCCAGCAGGACAGGGGGCAATCAGCCCCAGCATTTT. It translates to CASRTGGNQPQHF.

The rearrangement uses TRBV30 and TRBJ2-3, with D perhaps matching TRBD1 (6 bases). Per germline, CDR1 GTSNPN and CDR2 SVGIG (reference sequence). V lost 2 bases to trimming and J lost 2 bases, with 8 bases between them. This CDR3 region has 13 residues. The CDR3 nucleotides read TGTGCCTGGAGTTTGGGGGCCACAGATACGCAGTATTTT. Protein product: CAWSLGATDTQYF.

The chain uses TRBV28 and TRBJ1-6; 9 bases agree with TRBD1. This CDR3 contains 15 residues. CDR1 is MDHEN, CDR2 SYDVKM, per germline. The ends lost 6 bases at V and 5 bases at J; junction bases unmatched: 5. CDR3 sequence: CASRTGGLDNSPLHF. The CDR3 bases are TGTGCCAGCAGGACAGGGGGATTGGATAATTCACCCCTCCACTTT.

The chain has TRBV5-5 and TRBJ2-2, with 7 bases that match TRBD1. Losses at the gene ends were 5 bases for V and 3 bases for J; bases not matched to a gene: 7. This CDR3 has 15 residues. Germline assignment: CDR1 SGHKS and CDR2 YYEKEE (reference sequence). Written as DNA, the CDR3 is TGTGCCAGCAGTTTACTGGACAGGTACACCGGGGAGCTGTTTTTT. Translating it yields CASSLLDRYTGELFF.

This rearrangement joins TRBV30 to TRBJ1-2, with 8 bases matching TRBD1. Trimming cost V 0 bases and J 4 bases; bases outside gene matches: 1. The CDR3 covers 13 residues. Germline V gene sequence: CDR1 GTSNPN, CDR2 SVGIG (reference sequence). The CDR3 DNA is TGTGCCTGGAGTGTAACAGGGGGCTATGGCTACACCTTC. Translation gives CAWSVTGGYGYTF.

Written as DNA, the CDR3 is TGTGCCAGCAGCTCAAGATATGGGACAGGTGGGAATTCACCCCTCCACTTT. It codes for CASSSRYGTGGNSPLHF. The rearrangement links TRBV7-9 to TRBJ1-6; 8 bases agree with TRBD1. The germline CDR1 and CDR2 sequences are SEHNR and FQNEAQ (reference sequence). The CDR3 runs to 17 residues. V lost 4 bases, J lost 7 bases, and 12 bases stayed unmatched. The variable domain in full, completed from reference TRBV7-9 and TRBJ1-6, reads DTGVSQNPRHKITKRGQNVTFRCDPISEHNRLYWYRQTLGQGPEFLTYFQNEAQLEKSRLLSDRFSAERPKGSFSTLEIQRTEQGDSAMYLCASSSRYGTGGNSPLHFGNGTRLTVT.

The V and J genes are TRBV10-1 and TRBJ2-5, with TRBD2 identical over 10 bases. This CDR3 is 13 amino acids long. V gave up 10 bases and J gave up 4 bases; unmatched junction bases: 6. Per germline, CDR1 WNHNN and CDR2 SYGVQD (reference sequence). The CDR3 protein is CAMISGGPETQYF. The DNA of the CDR3 is TGCGCCATGATTAGCGGGGGGCCAGAGACCCAGTACTTC.

The chain uses TRBV5-1 and TRBJ2-3; 9 bases agree with TRBD2. The CDR3 loop spans 14 amino acids. V trimming: 6 bases; J trimming: 1 base; junction bases outside the gene matches: 3. Per germline, CDR1 SGHRS and CDR2 YFSETQ. For the CDR3, the DNA is TGCGCCAGCAAGACTAGCGGAGGCACAGATACGCAGTATTTT. Translated, it gives CASKTSGGTDTQYF.

This clone was detected only once. The chain employs TRBV28 and TRBJ2-1, with D perhaps matching TRBD1 (6 bases). This CDR3 is built from 15 residues. Germline values: CDR1 MDHEN, CDR2 SYDVKM. Trimming pared 5 bases from V and 3 bases from J, leaving 14 bases between. CDR3 DNA: TGTGCCAGCAGTCCACGGGACACCTACTACAATGAGCAGTTCTTC. Its protein product is CASSPRDTYYNEQFF.

This rearrangement joins TRBV30 to TRBJ1-1; no reliable D call. CDR3 length equals 13 residues. The ends were cut back, 0 bases at V and 3 bases at J, with 8 bases in the middle. Germline loops: CDR1 GTSNPN, CDR2 SVGIG (reference sequence). For the CDR3, the DNA is TGTGCCTGGAGTGTATGGAGGGACACTGAAGCTTTCTTT. Amino acid sequence: CAWSVWRDTEAFF. Together with reference TRBV30 and TRBJ1-1, the CDR3 gives the full variable domain: SQTIHQWPATLVQPVGSPLSLECTVEGTSNPNLYWYRQAAGRGLQLLFYSVGIGQISSEVPQNLSASRPQDRQFILSSKKLLLSDSGFYLCAWSVWRDTEAFFGQGTRLTVV.

The chain is built from TRBV30 and TRBJ2-2, with 7 bases matching TRBD1. The CDR3 totals 14 residues. Germline V gives CDR1 GTSNPN, CDR2 SVGIG (reference sequence). Losses at the gene ends were 3 bases for V and 3 bases for J; bases not matched to a gene: 4. CDR3 coding DNA: TGTGCCTGGAGACCCGGGACAGACACCGGGGAGCTGTTTTTT. As protein: CAWRPGTDTGELFF.

The chain employs TRBV3-1 (or the pseudogene TRBV3-2) and TRBJ2-5; 9 bases agree with TRBD1. V lost 1 base to trimming and J lost 5 bases; unmatched junction nucleotides: 5. Germline V gene data show CDR1 as LGHDT and CDR2 as YNNKEL (reference sequence). This CDR3 spans 15 amino acids. The CDR3 region has the DNA TGTGCCAGCAGCCAAGTGGGACAGGGTTATGAGACCCAGTACTTC. This translates into CASSQVGQGYETQYF.

V and J are TRBV19 and TRBJ1-6; perhaps TRBD1 as D (5 bases). Germline assignment: CDR1 LNHDA and CDR2 SQIVND (reference sequence). Trimming pared 6 bases from V and 4 bases from J, leaving 10 bases between. This CDR3 region has 14 residues. The CDR3 nucleotides read TGTGCCAGTAGCCCGGACAAGTATAATTCACCCCTCCACTTT. It translates to CASSPDKYNSPLHF.

The CDR3 reads CASSWDRENGYTF. The CDR3 DNA reads TGTGCCAGCAGCTGGGACAGGGAGAATGGCTACACCTTC. This chain links TRBV7-8 with TRBJ1-2; 9 nucleotides match TRBD1. V dropped 4 bases and J dropped 6; count of bases not matched to a gene: 3. The germline gives CDR1 SGHVS, CDR2 FQNEAQ. The CDR3 is 13 amino acids.

The CDR3 bases are TGTGCCAGCAGTTACTATCCAGGGGCCACTGAAGCTTTCTTT. Protein sequence: CASSYYPGATEAFF. The gene calls are TRBV6-6 and TRBJ1-1; tentatively, D is TRBD1 (6 bases). Between the trimmed V and J ends, which lost 1 base and 4 bases, there was a span of 10 bases. The length of the CDR3 is 14 residues. Germline V CDR1 and CDR2: MNHNY, SVGAGI (reference sequence).

The chain has TRBV27 and TRBJ2-7, with 8 bases identical to TRBD2. Germline CDR1 is MNHEY and CDR2 is SMNVEV (reference sequence). The CDR3 loop spans 14 amino acids. V gave up 6 bases and J gave up 0 bases; unmatched junction bases: 4. The CDR3 DNA follows: TGTGCCAGCAGCAGCGGGGGCTTCTCCTACGAGCAGTACTTC. This gives the protein CASSSGGFSYEQYF.

This clone was observed once. The rearrangement joins TRBV2 to TRBJ2-1; 7 nucleotides align to TRBD2. The CDR3 runs 15 residues. After removal of 3 bases from V and 4 bases from J, the junction contained 6 bases not matched to a gene. Germline lookup yields CDR1 SNHLY and CDR2 FYNNEI. CDR3 amino acids: CASSDRAGEYNEQFF. The CDR3 bases are TGTGCCAGCAGTGATAGGGCGGGAGAGTACAATGAGCAGTTCTTC.

V and J are TRBV28 and TRBJ2-5, with 8 bases matching TRBD2. From germline, CDR1 is MDHEN and CDR2 SYDVKM. The CDR3 consists of 15 residues. Losses at the gene ends were 0 bases for V and 5 bases for J; bases not matched to a gene: 5. Here the CDR3 reads CASSLWAGGVETQYF. CDR3 sequence (DNA): TGTGCCAGCAGTTTATGGGCGGGAGGAGTGGAGACCCAGTACTTC.

This chain joins TRBV30 and TRBJ1-2; D may be TRBD1 (6 bases). Germline V gene data show CDR1 as GTSNPN and CDR2 as SVGIG (reference sequence). The CDR3 is 12 residues long. Trimming pared 3 bases from V and 6 bases from J, leaving 11 bases between. The DNA for the CDR3 is TGTGCCTGGAGCCAGGGGCCGGATGGCTACACCTTC. The encoded protein is CAWSQGPDGYTF.

The chain links TRBV5-6 to TRBJ1-1; D is undetermined. The CDR3 sequence is 14 residues long. Trimming cost V 2 bases and J 4 bases, with 12 bases left between them. Germline lookup yields CDR1 SGHDT and CDR2 YYEEEE. The CDR3 protein is CASSFPRVSTEAFF. For the CDR3, the DNA is TGTGCCAGCAGCTTTCCACGGGTTAGCACTGAAGCTTTCTTT.